Only one count was recorded for the clone carrying this TCR beta chain. Its antigen remains unknown. This sample is drawn from a study of T cell responses to AZD1222 COVID-19 vaccine. Study-level information: Recipients boosted at about 4 weeks or about 12 weeks are pooled.

Trimming shortened V by 4 bases and J by 1 base, and 10 bases separated the two germline ends. CDR3 length: 14 amino acids. Germline lookup yields CDR1 SGHAT and CDR2 FQNNGV. Study outcomes and limitations: Among spike-specific TCRs, nearly half reportedly target unmutated variant regions.

The repertoire was sequenced with immunoSEQ multiplex PCR; TCRdb's copy has only in-frame clones and lacks some. Among some 100,000 clones listed, around nine tenths were seen once. Material: peripheral blood, obtained on day 0 of AZD1222 vaccination. The gene calls are TRBV11-2 and TRBJ2-5, with D possibly TRBD1 on 6 matching bases. This receptor was taken from an adult in good health. The CDR3 nucleotides are TGTGCCAGCAGCTCCTCAGGGGTCCAAGAGACCCAGTACTTC. Translated, it gives CASSSSGVQETQYF.